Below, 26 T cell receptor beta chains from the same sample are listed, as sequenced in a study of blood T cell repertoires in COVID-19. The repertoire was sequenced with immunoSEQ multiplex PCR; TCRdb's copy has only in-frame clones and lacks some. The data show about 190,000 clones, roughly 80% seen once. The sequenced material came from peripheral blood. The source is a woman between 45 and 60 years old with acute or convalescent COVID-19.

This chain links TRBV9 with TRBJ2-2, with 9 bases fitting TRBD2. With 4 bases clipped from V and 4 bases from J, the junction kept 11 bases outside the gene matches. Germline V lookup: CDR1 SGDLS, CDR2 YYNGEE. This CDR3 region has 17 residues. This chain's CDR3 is CASSTRLAGTSTGELFF. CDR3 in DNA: TGTGCCAGCAGCACCCGGCTAGCGGGAACGAGCACCGGGGAGCTGTTTTTT.

The CDR3, as DNA: TGCGCCAGCAGCCAAGACAGGGGGTCCTCCTACAATGAGCAGTTCTTC. Encoded protein: CASSQDRGSSYNEQFF. The rearrangement uses TRBV4-3 and TRBJ2-1, with 7 positions matching TRBD1. The length of the CDR3 is 16 residues. Germline V lookup: CDR1 LGHNA, CDR2 YSLEER. The J segment lost 0 bases and the V segment lost 0 bases, leaving 2 bases of the junction unmatched.

The CDR3 DNA reads TGTGCCAGCACGCCCAGACAGGGAAGCACCGGGGAGCTGTTTTTT. It is translated as CASTPRQGSTGELFF. This chain links TRBV2 with TRBJ2-2, with 7 positions matching TRBD1. There are 15 residues in the CDR3. Germline V lookup: CDR1 SNHLY, CDR2 FYNNEI. Trimming cost V 7 bases and J 4 bases; bases outside gene matches: 9.

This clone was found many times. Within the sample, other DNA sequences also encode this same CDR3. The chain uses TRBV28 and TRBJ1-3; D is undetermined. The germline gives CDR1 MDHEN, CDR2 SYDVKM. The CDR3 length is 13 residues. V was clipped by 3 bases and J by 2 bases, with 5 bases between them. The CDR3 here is CASSFYTGNTIYF. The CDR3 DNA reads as TGTGCCAGCAGTTTTTATACTGGAAACACCATATATTTT.

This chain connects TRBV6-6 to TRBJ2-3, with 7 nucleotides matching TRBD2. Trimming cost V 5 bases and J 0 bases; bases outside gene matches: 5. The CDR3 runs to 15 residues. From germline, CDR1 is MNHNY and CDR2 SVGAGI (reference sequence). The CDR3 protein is CASSVSGVSTDTQYF. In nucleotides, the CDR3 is TGTGCCAGCAGTGTCAGCGGGGTTAGCACAGATACGCAGTATTTT.

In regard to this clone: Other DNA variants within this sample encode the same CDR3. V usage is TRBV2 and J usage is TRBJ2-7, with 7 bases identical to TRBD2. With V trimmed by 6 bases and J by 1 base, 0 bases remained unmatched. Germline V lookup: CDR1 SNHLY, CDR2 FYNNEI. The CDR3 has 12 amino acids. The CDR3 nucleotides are TGTGCCAGCAGGGGGGGGTCCTACGAGCAGTACTTC. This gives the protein CASRGGSYEQYF.

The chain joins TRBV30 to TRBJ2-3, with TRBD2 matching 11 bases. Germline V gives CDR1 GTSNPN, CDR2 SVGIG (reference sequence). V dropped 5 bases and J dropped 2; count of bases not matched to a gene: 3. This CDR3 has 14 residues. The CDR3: CAWASGGLTDTQYF. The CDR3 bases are TGTGCCTGGGCTAGCGGGGGGCTCACAGATACGCAGTATTTT.

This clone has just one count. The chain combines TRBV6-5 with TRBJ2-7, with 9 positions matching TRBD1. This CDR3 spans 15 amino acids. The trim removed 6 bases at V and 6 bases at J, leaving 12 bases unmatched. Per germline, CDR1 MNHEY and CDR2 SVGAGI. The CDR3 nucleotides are TGTGCCAGCAGCCGACCTATGGGACAGGGATCCGAGCAGTACTTC. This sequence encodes CASSRPMGQGSEQYF.

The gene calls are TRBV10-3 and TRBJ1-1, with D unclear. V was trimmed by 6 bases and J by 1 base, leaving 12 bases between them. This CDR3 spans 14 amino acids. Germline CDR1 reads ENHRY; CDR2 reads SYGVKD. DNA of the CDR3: TGTGCCATCAGGAACCCCGTCGGGAACACTGAAGCTTTCTTT. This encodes CAIRNPVGNTEAFF.

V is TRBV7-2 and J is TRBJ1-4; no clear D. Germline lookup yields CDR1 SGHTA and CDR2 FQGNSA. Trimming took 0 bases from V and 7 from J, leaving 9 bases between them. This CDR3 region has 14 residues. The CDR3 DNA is TGTGCCAGCAGCTTAGCCGGGAGAGGTGAAAAACTGTTTTTT. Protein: CASSLAGRGEKLFF.

CDR3 DNA sequence: TGTGCCAGCAGCGGGTCGAGGGAGACCCAGTACTTC. This gives the protein CASSGSRETQYF. The chain has TRBV7-9 and TRBJ2-5; D is ambiguous. This CDR3 spans 12 amino acids. CDR1 is SEHNR, CDR2 FQNEAQ, per germline (reference sequence). Trimming left V 5 bases short and J 5 bases short, with 9 bases between.

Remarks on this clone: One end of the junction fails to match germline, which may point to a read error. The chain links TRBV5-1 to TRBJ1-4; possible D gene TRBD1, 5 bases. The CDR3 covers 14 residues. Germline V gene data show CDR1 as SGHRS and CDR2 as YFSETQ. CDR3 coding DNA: TGCGCCAGCAGTTTGGCCGGGGGTACTGAAAAACTGTTTTTT. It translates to CASSLAGGTEKLFF.

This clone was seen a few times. In DNA, the CDR3 is TGTGCCAGCAGCTTAGGGAGGGGACAGATCCGCACAGATACGCAGTATTTT. Translating it yields CASSLGRGQIRTDTQYF. V and J are TRBV11-2 and TRBJ2-3, with D maybe TRBD1 (7 bases). Germline V CDR1 and CDR2: SGHAT, FQNNGV. V was trimmed by 1 base and J by 1 base, leaving 15 bases between them. The CDR3 totals 17 residues.

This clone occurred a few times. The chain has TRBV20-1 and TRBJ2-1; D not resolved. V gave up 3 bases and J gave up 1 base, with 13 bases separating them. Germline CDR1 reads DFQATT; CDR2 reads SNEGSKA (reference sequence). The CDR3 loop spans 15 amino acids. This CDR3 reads CSASAKPASYNEQFF. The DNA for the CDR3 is TGCAGTGCTAGTGCTAAGCCCGCTTCCTACAATGAGCAGTTCTTC.

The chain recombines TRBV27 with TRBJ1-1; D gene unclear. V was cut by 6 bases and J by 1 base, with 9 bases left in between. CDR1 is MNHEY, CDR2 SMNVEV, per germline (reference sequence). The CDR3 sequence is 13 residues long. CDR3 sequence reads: CASRFRENTEAFF. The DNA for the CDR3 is TGTGCCAGCAGATTCCGGGAGAACACTGAAGCTTTCTTT.

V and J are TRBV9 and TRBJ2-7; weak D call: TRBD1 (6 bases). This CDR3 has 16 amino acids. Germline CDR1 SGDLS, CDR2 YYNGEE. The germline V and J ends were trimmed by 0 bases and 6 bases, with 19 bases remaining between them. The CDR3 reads CASSVGPPGTNSEQYF. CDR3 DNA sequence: TGTGCCAGCAGCGTAGGGCCCCCAGGGACAAATAGCGAGCAGTACTTC.

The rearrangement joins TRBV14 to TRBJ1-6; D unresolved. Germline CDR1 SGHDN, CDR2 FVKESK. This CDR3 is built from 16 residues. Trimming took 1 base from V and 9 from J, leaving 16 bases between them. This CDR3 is CASSQGGGTGSSPLHF. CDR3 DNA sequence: TGTGCCAGCAGCCAAGGAGGAGGTACGGGCAGTTCACCCCTCCACTTT.

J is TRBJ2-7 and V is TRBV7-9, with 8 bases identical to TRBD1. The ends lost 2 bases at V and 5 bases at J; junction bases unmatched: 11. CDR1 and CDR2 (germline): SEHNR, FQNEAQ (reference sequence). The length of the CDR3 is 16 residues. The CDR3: CASSLSPGQGGHEQYF. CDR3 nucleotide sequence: TGTGCCAGCAGCTTATCCCCCGGACAGGGTGGACACGAGCAGTACTTC.

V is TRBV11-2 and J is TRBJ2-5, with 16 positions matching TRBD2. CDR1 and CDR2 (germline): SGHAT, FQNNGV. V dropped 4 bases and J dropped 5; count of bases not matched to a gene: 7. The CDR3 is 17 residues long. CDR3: CASSSGTSGGAYETQYF. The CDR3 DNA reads TGTGCCAGCAGCTCTGGGACTAGCGGGGGGGCCTATGAGACCCAGTACTTC. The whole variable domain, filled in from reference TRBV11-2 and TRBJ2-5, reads EAGVAQSPRYKIIEKRQSVAFWCNPISGHATLYWYQQILGQGPKLLIQFQNNGVVDDSQLPKDRFSAERLKGVDSTLKIQPAKLEDSAVYLCASSSGTSGGAYETQYFGPGTRLLVL.

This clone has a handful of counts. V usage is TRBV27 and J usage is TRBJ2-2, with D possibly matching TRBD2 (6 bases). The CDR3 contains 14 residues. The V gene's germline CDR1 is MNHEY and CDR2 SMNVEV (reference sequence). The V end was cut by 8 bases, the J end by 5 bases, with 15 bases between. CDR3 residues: CASRNGGRTGELFF. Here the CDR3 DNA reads TGTGCCAGCCGTAACGGGGGTAGAACCGGGGAGCTGTTTTTT.

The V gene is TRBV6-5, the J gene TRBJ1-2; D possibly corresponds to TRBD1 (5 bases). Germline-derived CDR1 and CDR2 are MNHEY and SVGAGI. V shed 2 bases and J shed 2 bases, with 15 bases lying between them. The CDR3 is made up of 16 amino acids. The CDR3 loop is CASSYGKRGGNYGYTF. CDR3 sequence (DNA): TGTGCCAGCAGTTACGGGAAAAGGGGAGGGAACTATGGCTACACCTTC.

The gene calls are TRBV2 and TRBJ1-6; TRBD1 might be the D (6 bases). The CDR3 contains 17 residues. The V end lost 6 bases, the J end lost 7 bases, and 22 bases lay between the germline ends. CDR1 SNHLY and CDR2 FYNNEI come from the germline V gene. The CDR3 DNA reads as TGTGCCAGCAGGCAGAACTCCAGGGGTTTTAACAATTCACCCCTCCACTTT. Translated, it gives CASRQNSRGFNNSPLHF.

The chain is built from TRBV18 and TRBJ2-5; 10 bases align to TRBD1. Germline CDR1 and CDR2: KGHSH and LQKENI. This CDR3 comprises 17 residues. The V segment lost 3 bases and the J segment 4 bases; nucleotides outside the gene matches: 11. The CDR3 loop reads CASSPPFGTGVGETQYF. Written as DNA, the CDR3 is TGTGCCAGCTCACCTCCCTTTGGGACAGGGGTTGGAGAGACCCAGTACTTC.

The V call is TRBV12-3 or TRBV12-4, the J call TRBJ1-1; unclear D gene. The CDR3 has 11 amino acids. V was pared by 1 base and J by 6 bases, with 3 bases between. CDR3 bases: TGTGCCAGCAGTTTAGGAGCTGAAGCTTTCTTT. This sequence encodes CASSLGAEAFF.

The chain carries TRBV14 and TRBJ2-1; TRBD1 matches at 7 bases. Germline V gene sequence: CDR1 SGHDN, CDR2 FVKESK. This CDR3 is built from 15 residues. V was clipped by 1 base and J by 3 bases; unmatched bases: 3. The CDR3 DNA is TGTGCCAGCAGCCAAGTTACAGGGGTCTACAATGAGCAGTTCTTC. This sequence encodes CASSQVTGVYNEQFF.

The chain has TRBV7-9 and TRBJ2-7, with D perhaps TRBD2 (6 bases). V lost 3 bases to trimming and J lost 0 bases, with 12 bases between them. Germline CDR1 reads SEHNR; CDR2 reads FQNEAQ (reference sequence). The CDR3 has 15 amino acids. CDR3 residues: CASSFVGLSSYEQYF. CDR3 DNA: TGTGCCAGCAGCTTTGTGGGACTCAGCTCCTACGAGCAGTACTTC. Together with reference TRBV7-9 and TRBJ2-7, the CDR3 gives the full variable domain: DTGVSQNPRHKITKRGQNVTFRCDPISEHNRLYWYRQTLGQGPEFLTYFQNEAQLEKSRLLSDRFSAERPKGSFSTLEIQRTEQGDSAMYLCASSFVGLSSYEQYFGPGTRLTVT.